The rows below give T cell receptor beta chains drawn from one sample of a study of cytomegalovirus exposure and HLA in healthy donors. Profiled with immunoSEQ multiplex PCR; TCRdb holds only in-frame clones, not every one. Among roughly 120,000 clones listed, 15% were seen once. Sample: PBMCs. Receptors were obtained from a woman aged 18 to 35 in good health and CMV-seronegative. CDR3s include the opening cysteine and the closing phenylalanine or tryptophan. The order of the fields is clone size, D gene, V gene, CDR3 length, J gene, CDR3 protein, CDR3 DNA. A D gene is named only where the DNA matches it firmly. The size field is filled for only some rows; it gives once, few, many or a size class.

few	TRBD1	TRBV29-1	15	TRBJ1-2	CSVEDLAGGGHGYTF	TGCAGCGTTGAAGATCTGGCAGGGGGCGGACATGGCTACACCTTC
few	-	TRBV7-8	13	TRBJ1-5	CASSLRGGQPQHF	TGTGCCAGCAGCTTGCGTGGAGGTCAGCCCCAGCATTTT
-	TRBD1	TRBV4-2	13	TRBJ1-2	CASSDGQGGGYTF	TGTGCCAGCAGCGACGGACAGGGCGGTGGCTACACCTTC
few	-	TRBV29-1	14	TRBJ2-7	CSVSTRLTTYEQYF	TGCAGCGTCTCCACGCGCTTAACGACCTACGAGCAGTACTTC
-	TRBD1	TRBV6-5	14	TRBJ2-7	CASSLGQATYEQYF	TGTGCCAGCAGCCTGGGACAGGCCACCTACGAGCAGTACTTC
few	TRBD1	TRBV18	16	TRBJ1-5	CASSPSDRAEGQPQHF	TGTGCCAGCTCACCATCGGACAGGGCGGAGGGTCAGCCCCAGCATTTT
few	-	TRBV5-1	15	TRBJ1-1	CASSPEVSMNTEAFF	TGCGCCAGCAGTCCGGAGGTCAGCATGAACACTGAAGCTTTCTTT
few	TRBD1	TRBV10-2	13	TRBJ2-5	CASRGQGAGTQYF	TGCGCCAGCAGGGGGCAGGGGGCAGGGACCCAGTACTTC
few	TRBD1	TRBV2	16	TRBJ1-2	CASRERTGLVNYGYTF	TGTGCCAGCAGAGAGAGGACAGGGCTGGTTAACTATGGCTACACCTTC
-	TRBD1	TRBV19	16	TRBJ1-5	CASSILGRGLGQPQHF	TGTGCCAGTAGTATACTGGGCAGGGGGCTTGGTCAGCCCCAGCATTTT
-	-	TRBV13	14	TRBJ2-7	CASSLTVVSYEQYF	TGTGCCAGCAGCCTTACTGTTGTTTCCTACGAGCAGTACTTC
few	-	TRBV14	15	TRBJ1-1	CASSQELVANTEAFF	TGTGCCAGCAGCCAAGAACTGGTAGCGAACACTGAAGCTTTCTTT
many	TRBD1	TRBV6-1	15	TRBJ1-1	CASSTRQGANTEAFF	TGTGCCAGCAGTACCCGACAGGGGGCGAACACTGAAGCTTTCTTT
-	-	TRBV6-1	14	TRBJ2-7	CASETSGGPYEQYF	TGTGCCAGCGAGACCTCCGGCGGCCCTTACGAGCAGTACTTC
few	-	TRBV6-6	13	TRBJ1-1	CASSYSGLTEAFF	TGTGCCAGCAGTTACTCCGGACTAACTGAAGCTTTCTTT
few	TRBD1	TRBV19	14	TRBJ1-5	CASSIRTGNQPQHF	TGTGCCAGTAGTATCCGGACAGGTAATCAGCCCCAGCATTTT
-	TRBD1	TRBV19	14	TRBJ1-1	CASSRDRGIEQAFF	TGTGCCAGTAGTAGGGACAGGGGAATCGAACAAGCTTTCTTT
-	TRBD2	TRBV9	14	TRBJ2-7	CASSVSGSTGEQYF	TGTGCCAGCAGCGTCAGCGGGAGTACCGGCGAGCAGTACTTC
-	-	TRBV7-7	14	TRBJ2-2	CASSLQGNTGELFF	TGTGCCAGCAGCTTACAGGGGAACACCGGGGAGCTGTTTTTT
few	-	TRBV2	10	TRBJ2-5	CASMGGTQYF	TGTGCCAGCATGGGGGGGACCCAGTACTTC
-	-	TRBV5-1	15	TRBJ1-5	CASSLGGEHNQPQHF	TGCGCCAGCAGCTTGGGGGGAGAGCACAATCAGCCCCAGCATTTT
-	TRBD1	TRBV4-2	14	TRBJ1-5	CASSQRTGGQPQHF	TGTGCCAGCAGCCAAAGGACAGGGGGCCAGCCCCAGCATTTT
-	-	TRBV29-1	11	TRBJ2-5	CSSLTEETQYF	TGCAGCTCCCTGACAGAAGAGACCCAGTACTTC
-	-	TRBV7-2	15	TRBJ2-3	CASSLESTFTDTQYF	TGTGCCAGCAGCTTAGAATCCACATTCACAGATACGCAGTATTTT
-	TRBD2	TRBV7-3	16	TRBJ2-5	CASSSGLAGGQETQYF	TGTGCCAGCAGCTCGGGACTAGCGGGGGGGCAAGAGACCCAGTACTTC
few	-	TRBV28	13	TRBJ1-5	CASHDRPNQPQHF	TGTGCCAGTCACGACAGGCCCAATCAGCCCCAGCATTTT
-	TRBD1	TRBV19	14	TRBJ1-5	CASSTSTGRQPQHF	TGTGCCAGTAGTACTTCGACAGGGAGGCAGCCCCAGCATTTT
few	-	TRBV6-1	12	TRBJ2-3	CASSESADTQYF	TGTGCCAGCAGTGAAAGCGCAGATACGCAGTATTTT
-	-	TRBV6-6	14	TRBJ1-4	CASSPSGANEKLFF	TGTGCCAGCAGTCCTAGCGGGGCTAATGAAAAACTGTTTTTT
-	-	TRBV5-1	10	TRBJ2-6	CASSYPGHTF	TGCGCCAGCAGCTACCCGGGACACACTTTC
few	TRBD2	TRBV9	16	TRBJ2-1	CASSATSGNPYNEQFF	TGTGCCAGCAGCGCGACTAGCGGGAACCCCTACAATGAGCAGTTCTTC
few	TRBD2	TRBV5-1	13	TRBJ2-7	CASSPGGNYEQYF	TGCGCCAGCAGCCCCGGGGGGAATTACGAGCAGTACTTC
-	TRBD2	TRBV12-5	16	TRBJ2-3	CASGLGTSGATDTQYF	TGTGCTAGTGGTTTAGGGACTAGCGGGGCCACAGATACGCAGTATTTT
few	TRBD1	TRBV28	14	TRBJ1-5	CASSSGGDGQPQHF	TGTGCCAGCAGTTCAGGGGGCGATGGTCAGCCCCAGCATTTT
-	TRBD1	TRBV28	15	TRBJ2-2	CASSLRGQGFGELFF	TGTGCCAGCAGCCTGCGGGGACAGGGCTTCGGGGAGCTGTTTTTT
-	-	TRBV6-5	12	TRBJ2-7	CASSYGGGEQYF	TGTGCCAGCAGTTACGGGGGAGGCGAGCAGTACTTC
few	TRBD1	TRBV7-7	13	TRBJ2-1	CASSATGINEQFF	TGTGCCAGCAGCGCGACAGGGATCAATGAGCAGTTCTTC
few	-	TRBV7-9	16	TRBJ2-5	CASSLARGTTEETQYF	TGTGCCAGCAGCTTAGCGCGGGGGACAACCGAAGAGACCCAGTACTTC
few	-	TRBV15	14	TRBJ2-5	CATSRTRGSETQYF	TGTGCCACCAGCAGGACTAGAGGGTCAGAGACCCAGTACTTC
-	-	TRBV19	17	TRBJ1-6	CASSPRLGGSWNSPLHF	TGTGCCAGTAGTCCTCGTTTGGGGGGGAGTTGGAATTCACCCCTCCACTTT
few	TRBD1	TRBV7-9	15	TRBJ1-4	CASSFDGRGPEKLFF	TGTGCCAGCAGCTTTGACGGCAGGGGGCCGGAAAAACTGTTTTTT
few	-	TRBV29-1	11	TRBJ2-1	CSVVISNEQFF	TGCAGCGTTGTTATCTCGAATGAGCAGTTCTTC
-	TRBD1	TRBV6-5	15	TRBJ1-5	CATRTGLYSNQPQHF	TGTGCCACCCGGACAGGACTCTATAGCAATCAGCCCCAGCATTTT
few	TRBD2	TRBV28	18	TRBJ2-1	CASSAVAGDPSGYNEQFF	TGTGCCAGCAGTGCAGTAGCGGGGGACCCCTCCGGCTACAATGAGCAGTTCTTC
-	-	TRBV29-1	13	TRBJ2-7	CSVEGGRDYEQYF	TGCAGCGTTGAAGGCGGCAGAGACTACGAGCAGTACTTC
-	-	TRBV30	11	TRBJ2-7	CACQGSYEQYF	TGTGCCTGTCAGGGCTCCTACGAGCAGTACTTC
few	TRBD1	TRBV30	16	TRBJ2-2	CAWSNIPGQGGGELFF	TGTGCCTGGAGTAACATTCCGGGACAGGGCGGAGGGGAGCTGTTTTTT
-	-	TRBV5-1	13	TRBJ2-7	CASSLVANYEQYF	TGCGCCAGCAGCTTGGTAGCGAACTACGAGCAGTACTTC
many	-	TRBV6-4	14	TRBJ2-7	CASSEKAGNYEQYF	TGTGCCAGCAGTGAAAAGGCAGGGAACTACGAGCAGTACTTC
few	TRBD1	TRBV4-1	13	TRBJ1-1	CASSRDSNTEAFF	TGCGCCAGCAGCCGGGACAGTAACACTGAAGCTTTCTTT
few	TRBD2	TRBV2	15	TRBJ2-7	CASSASGTSVSEQYF	TGTGCCAGCAGCGCCTCGGGGACTAGCGTTTCCGAGCAGTACTTC
few	-	TRBV5-1	16	TRBJ2-2	CASSLDGQPNTGELFF	TGCGCCAGCAGCTTGGATGGACAACCGAACACCGGGGAGCTGTTTTTT
-	TRBD2	TRBV7-2	16	TRBJ2-3	CASSFSGRGGVDTQYF	TGTGCCAGCAGCTTTAGCGGGAGGGGTGGTGTGGATACGCAGTATTTT
few	TRBD1	TRBV5-1	14	TRBJ2-1	CASSEDRVYNEQFF	TGCGCCAGCAGCGAGGACAGGGTCTACAATGAGCAGTTCTTC